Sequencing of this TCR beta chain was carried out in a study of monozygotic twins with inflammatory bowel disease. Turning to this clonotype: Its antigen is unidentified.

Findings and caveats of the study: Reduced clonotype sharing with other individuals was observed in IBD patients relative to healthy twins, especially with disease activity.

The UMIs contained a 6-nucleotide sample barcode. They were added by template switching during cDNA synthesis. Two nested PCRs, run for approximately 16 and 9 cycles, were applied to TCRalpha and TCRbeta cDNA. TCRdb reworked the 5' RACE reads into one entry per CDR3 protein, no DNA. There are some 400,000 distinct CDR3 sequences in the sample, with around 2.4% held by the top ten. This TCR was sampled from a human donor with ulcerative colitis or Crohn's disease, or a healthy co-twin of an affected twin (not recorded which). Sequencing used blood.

CDR3 in amino acids: CASSSWTEKDEQYF. The chain has TRBV12-3 or TRBV12-4 and TRBJ2-7; the TRBD1 assignment by TCRdb is unverifiable without DNA. CDR3 length: 14 residues.